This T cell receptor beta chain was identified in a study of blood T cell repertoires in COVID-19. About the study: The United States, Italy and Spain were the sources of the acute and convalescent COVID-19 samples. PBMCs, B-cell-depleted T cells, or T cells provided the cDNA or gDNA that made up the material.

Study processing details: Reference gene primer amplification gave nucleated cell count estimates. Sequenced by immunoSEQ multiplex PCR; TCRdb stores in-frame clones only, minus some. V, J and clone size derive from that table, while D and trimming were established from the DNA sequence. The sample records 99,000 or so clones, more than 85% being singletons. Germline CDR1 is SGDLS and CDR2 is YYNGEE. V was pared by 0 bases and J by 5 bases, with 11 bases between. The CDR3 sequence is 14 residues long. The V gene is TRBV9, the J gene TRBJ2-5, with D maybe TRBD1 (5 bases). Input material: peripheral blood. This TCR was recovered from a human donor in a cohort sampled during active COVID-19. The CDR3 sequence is CASSVGAGMETQYF. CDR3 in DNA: TGTGCCAGCAGCGTAGGGGCAGGGATGGAGACCCAGTACTTC.